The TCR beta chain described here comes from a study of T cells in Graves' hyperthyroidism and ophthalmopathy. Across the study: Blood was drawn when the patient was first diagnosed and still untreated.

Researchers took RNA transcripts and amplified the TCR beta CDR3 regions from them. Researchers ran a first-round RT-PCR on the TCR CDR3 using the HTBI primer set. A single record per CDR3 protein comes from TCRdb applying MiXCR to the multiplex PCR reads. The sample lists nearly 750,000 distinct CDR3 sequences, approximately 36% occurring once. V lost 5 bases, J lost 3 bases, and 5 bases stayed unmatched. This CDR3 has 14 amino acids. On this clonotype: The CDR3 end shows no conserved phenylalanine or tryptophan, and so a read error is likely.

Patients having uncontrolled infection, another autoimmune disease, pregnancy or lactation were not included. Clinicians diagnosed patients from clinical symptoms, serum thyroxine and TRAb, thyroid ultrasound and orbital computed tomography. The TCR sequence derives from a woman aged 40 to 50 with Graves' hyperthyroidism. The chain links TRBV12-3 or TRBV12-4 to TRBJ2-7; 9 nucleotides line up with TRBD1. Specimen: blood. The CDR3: CASSLDRGVYEQYL. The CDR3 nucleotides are TGTGCCAGCAGTCTGGACAGGGGAGTCTACGAGCAGTACCTC.